This T cell receptor beta chain was obtained from a study of breast tumors, draining lymph nodes, adjacent tissues (dated by TCRdb to 2016 to 2017). Background for the entire study: The study compared TCR beta repertoires across tumor, adjacent nontumor tissue and axillary lymph nodes from breast cancer patients. The study aimed to assess the relationships and possible T-cell exchange between tumor, surrounding tissue and draining lymph node repertoires in human breast cancer. What the study reported, not specific to this receptor: The conclusion that tumor T cells originate in lymph nodes was presented as consistent with a hypothesis rather than as directly demonstrated. The similarity between tumor and nontumor tissue repertoires was significantly greater in luminal-like breast cancer than in basal-like breast cancer. Tumor T-cell repertoires showed less diversity than lymph node repertoires and more diversity than nontumor tissue repertoires, and tumor T-cell repertoires showed preferential V and J gene usage. A scenario in which most tumor T cells derive from the lymph node and then expand within tumor tissue was judged to be consistent with the data.

Lymph node samples came from the axillary draining lymph nodes of breast cancer patients. The run used an Illumina HiSeq 2000. Multiplex PCR amplification was used to generate the TCR beta chain libraries. The amplified TCR beta chain products were analyzed by high-throughput sequencing. TCRdb reran the public reads through fastp at Q25 and MiXCR, keeping productive beta chains. CDR3 protein duplicates are merged, each entry listing the most common genes and DNA. In this sample the table shows roughly 80,000 distinct CDR3 sequences, approximately 19% of which occur a single time. The ten largest clonotypes hold about 2.2% of the sample. V was cut back by 3 bases and J by 1 base, leaving a gap of 11 bases between them. From the cysteine up to the phenylalanine, the CDR3 has a length of 15 residues. Only CDR3 DNA remains: 45 bases, in frame from the first base. The germline V gene gives CDR1 as SGHDN and CDR2 as FVKESK.

This clonotype was observed many times. The antigen it binds to is not known. No base quality information exists; no much larger clone differs at one position. The material sequenced was axillary lymph node tissue. The clonotype was recovered from a female donor with breast cancer. Some clones in this sample may be carry-over from other donors' samples. Recombination linked TRBV14 to TRBJ2-3; D gene: possibly TRBD1, on 6 matching bases. The CDR3 loop reads CASSHRRTGTDTQYF. The DNA sequence follows: TGTGCCAGCAGCCACCGAAGGACAGGCACAGATACGCAGTATTTT.